The T cell receptor beta chain under discussion was sequenced for a study of regulatory T cells in long-lasting Graves disease (dated by TCRdb to about 2021). Notes on the research overall: To count as having persistent Graves' disease, a patient had to have received antithyroid drug treatment for over 5 years with TSH receptor autoantibodies remaining persistently positive. Patients with persistent Graves' disease were compared with patients with newly diagnosed Graves' disease using TCR sequencing and RNA sequencing of peripheral blood. The study was registered as a clinical trial and conducted in China. A total of around 35 samples underwent TCR sequencing: approximately 13 from persistent and some 20 from newly diagnosed Graves' disease patients. Antithyroid drugs had been taken for about 9.7 years on average by persistent Graves' disease patients in the clinical cohort. Points the paper makes about the study in general: Preferential use of TRBV28, TRBJ1-2 and TRBJ2-5 was observed in persistent disease, whereas TRBV20-1 and TRBJ2-1 were favored in newly diagnosed disease. Because the primary lesion, thyroid tissue, could not be accessed, the study looked at peripheral blood alone. Compared with newly diagnosed patients, patients with persistent Graves' disease had lower TCR Shannon entropy and fewer highly expanded clones, which suggests clonal expansion. Sequencing and analysis were limited to the TCR beta chain. The authors acknowledged the small sample size as a limitation that may reduce accuracy. Patients with persistent disease shared more public clonotypes (fewer than 3,000) than newly diagnosed patients did (more than 900).

Relative to germline, V is 7 bases shorter and J is 0 bases shorter, with 13 bases between their ends. The CDR3 covers 14 residues, taking in both the cysteine and the phenylalanine. This entry keeps only the CDR3 DNA: 42 bases, framed from base 1. Per the germline V gene, MDHEN is the CDR1 and SYDVKM is the CDR2. The label giving this sample's time point can be read as: persistent/refractory GD, antithyroid drugs over 5 years with positive TRAb. For both TCR sequencing and RNA sequencing, RNA was extracted from PBMCs in TRIzol. The diagnosis of Graves' disease followed American Thyroid Association guidelines. Patients were recruited from an endocrinology department in Xi'an, China. Each patient gave about 8.1 milliliters of peripheral blood, collected in an EDTA anticoagulant tube. PBMCs were isolated by Ficoll Paque Plus density gradient separation without further T cell sorting. An Agilent 2100 Bioanalyzer and agarose gel were used to check RNA quality, and a NanoDrop 2000 was used to measure RNA concentration.

Relative to its sample, this clonotype is medium-sized (0.01 to 0.1%). Its antigen remains unidentified. There are no base qualities to consult, and no much larger clone falls within one base. The method was multiplex PCR. The sequencer was an Illumina HiSeq 4000. TCR beta libraries were built with iRepertoire HTBI primers and Arm-PCR amplification of CDR3 regions. Gel purification was performed on PCR products prior to sequencing. The original methods were these. Gene usage analysis of CDR3 amino acid clonotypes relied on the 55 to 80 TRBV and 12 to 15 TRBJ segments identified across samples. Filtered high-quality paired reads were merged into contigs using COPE and FqMerger. Contigs were aligned with BLAST to IMGT TRBV, TRBD and TRBJ reference genes, and CDR3 was defined per IMGT. Any clonotype with a frequency above 0.1% was classified as a highly expanded clone. Repertoire diversity was measured by Shannon entropy, and V-J evenness by the Gini coefficient. A clonotype found in more than one individual was treated as public. The raw public data were reprocessed by TCRdb itself: fastp quality trimming at Q25, MiXCR clonotype calling, in-frame beta chains only. Identical CDR3 proteins give one entry, which carries the most common genes and DNA. The V and J calls were not made by the authors but by TCRdb's processing. This sample holds 400,000 to 500,000 distinct CDR3 sequences; roughly 21% were observed only once. The ten most abundant clones make up 14% of the sample.

This clonotype originated in a female donor with Graves disease. The V gene is TRBV28 and the J gene is TRBJ2-7; TRBD2 could be the D gene, as 5 bases match. The sequencing used peripheral blood mononuclear cells (PBMCs), collected when the disease was refractory, from a patient treated with antithyroid drugs. The DNA reads as follows: TGTGCCAGCAAATCGGGCGGGTTCTCCTACGAGCAGTACTTC. Translated, it reads CASKSGGFSYEQYF.